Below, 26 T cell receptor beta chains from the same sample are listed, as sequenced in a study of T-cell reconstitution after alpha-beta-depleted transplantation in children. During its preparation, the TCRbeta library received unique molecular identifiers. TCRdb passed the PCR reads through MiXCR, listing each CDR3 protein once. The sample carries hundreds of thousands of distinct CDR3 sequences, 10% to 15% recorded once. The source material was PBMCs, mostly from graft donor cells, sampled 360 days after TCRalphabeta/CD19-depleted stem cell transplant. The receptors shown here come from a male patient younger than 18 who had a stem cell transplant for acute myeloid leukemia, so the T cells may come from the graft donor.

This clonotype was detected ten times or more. The CDR3 loop is CASSATGLAGVTEQFF. The CDR3 DNA reads as TGTGCCAGCAGCGCCACGGGACTAGCGGGAGTAACTGAGCAGTTCTTC. This chain connects TRBV9 to TRBJ2-1; 14 bases agree with TRBD2. CDR1 and CDR2 from the germline V gene are SGDLS and YYNGEE. The CDR3 spans 16 residues. Trimming removed 3 bases from V and 9 bases from J; junction bases left unmatched: 8.

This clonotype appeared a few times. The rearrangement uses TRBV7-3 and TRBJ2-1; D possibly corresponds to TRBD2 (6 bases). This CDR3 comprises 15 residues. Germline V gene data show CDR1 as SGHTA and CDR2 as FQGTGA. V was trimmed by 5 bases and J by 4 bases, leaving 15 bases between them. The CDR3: CASSRGGARYNEQFF. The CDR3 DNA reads TGTGCCAGCAGCAGGGGAGGCGCGAGGTACAATGAGCAGTTCTTC.

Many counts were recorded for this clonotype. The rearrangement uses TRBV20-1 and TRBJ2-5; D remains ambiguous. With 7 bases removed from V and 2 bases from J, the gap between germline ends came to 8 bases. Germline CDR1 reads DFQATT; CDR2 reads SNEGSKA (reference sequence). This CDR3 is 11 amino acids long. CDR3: CSGQAQETQYF. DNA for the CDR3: TGCAGTGGGCAGGCTCAAGAGACCCAGTACTTC.

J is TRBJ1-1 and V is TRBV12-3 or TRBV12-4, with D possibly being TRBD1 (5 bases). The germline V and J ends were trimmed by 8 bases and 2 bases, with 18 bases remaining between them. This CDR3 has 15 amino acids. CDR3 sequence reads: CASGDPTVLNTEAFF. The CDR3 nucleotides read TGTGCCAGCGGGGACCCGACGGTACTTAACACTGAAGCTTTCTTT.

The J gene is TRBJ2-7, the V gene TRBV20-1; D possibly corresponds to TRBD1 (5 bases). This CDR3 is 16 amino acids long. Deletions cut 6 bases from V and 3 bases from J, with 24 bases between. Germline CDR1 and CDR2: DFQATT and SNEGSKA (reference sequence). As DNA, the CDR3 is TGCAGTGCATTACCCCGGAGACGACAGTTACTCTACGAGCAGTACTTC. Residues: CSALPRRRQLLYEQYF.

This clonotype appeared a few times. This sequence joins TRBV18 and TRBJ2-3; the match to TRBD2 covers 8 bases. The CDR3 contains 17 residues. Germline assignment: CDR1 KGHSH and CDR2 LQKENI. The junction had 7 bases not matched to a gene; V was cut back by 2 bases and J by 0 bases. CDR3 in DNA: TGTGCCAGCTCACCAAATCGGGGGGGCCCAAGCACAGATACGCAGTATTTT. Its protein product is CASSPNRGGPSTDTQYF.

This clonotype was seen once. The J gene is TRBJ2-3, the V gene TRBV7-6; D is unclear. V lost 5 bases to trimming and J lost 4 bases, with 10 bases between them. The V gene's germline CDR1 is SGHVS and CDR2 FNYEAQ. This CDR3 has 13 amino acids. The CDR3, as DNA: TGTGCCAGCAGCCTAAGTGTGCCAGATACGCAGTATTTT. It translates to CASSLSVPDTQYF. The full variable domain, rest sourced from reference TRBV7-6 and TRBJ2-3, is GAGVSQSPRYKVTKRGQDVALRCDPISGHVSLYWYRQALGQGPEFLTYFNYEAQQDKSGLPNDRFSAERPEGSISTLTIQRTEQRDSAMYRCASSLSVPDTQYFGPGTRLTVL.

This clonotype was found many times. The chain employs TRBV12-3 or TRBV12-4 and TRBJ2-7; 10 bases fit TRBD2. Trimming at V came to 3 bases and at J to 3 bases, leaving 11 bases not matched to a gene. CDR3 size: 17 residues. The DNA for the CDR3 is TGTGCCAGCAGTTTGTTGCTAGCGGGAGTCGCTCTCTACGAGCAGTACTTC. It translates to CASSLLLAGVALYEQYF.

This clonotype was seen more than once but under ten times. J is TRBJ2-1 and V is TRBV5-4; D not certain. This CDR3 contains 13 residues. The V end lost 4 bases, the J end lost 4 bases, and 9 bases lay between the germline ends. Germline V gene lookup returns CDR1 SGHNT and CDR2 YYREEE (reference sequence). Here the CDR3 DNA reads TGTGCCAGCAGCGGACCGGCATACAATGAGCAGTTCTTC. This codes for CASSGPAYNEQFF. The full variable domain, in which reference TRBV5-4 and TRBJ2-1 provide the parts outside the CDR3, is ETGVTQSPTHLIKTRGQQVTLRCSSQSGHNTVSWYQQALGQGPQFIFQYYREEENGRGNFPPRFSGLQFPNYSSELNVNALELDDSALYLCASSGPAYNEQFFGPGTRLTVL.

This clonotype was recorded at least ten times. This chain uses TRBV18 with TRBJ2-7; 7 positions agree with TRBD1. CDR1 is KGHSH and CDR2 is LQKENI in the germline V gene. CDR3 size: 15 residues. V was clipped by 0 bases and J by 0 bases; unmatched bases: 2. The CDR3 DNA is TGTGCCAGCTCACCACCGAGACAGGGCTCCTACGAGCAGTACTTC. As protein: CASSPPRQGSYEQYF.

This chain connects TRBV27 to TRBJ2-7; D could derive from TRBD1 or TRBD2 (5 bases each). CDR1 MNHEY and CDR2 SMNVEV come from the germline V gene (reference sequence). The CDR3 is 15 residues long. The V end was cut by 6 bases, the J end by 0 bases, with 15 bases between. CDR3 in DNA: TGTGCCAGCAGAGGACTCGGGACGAGCTCCTACGAGCAGTACTTC. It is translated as CASRGLGTSSYEQYF.

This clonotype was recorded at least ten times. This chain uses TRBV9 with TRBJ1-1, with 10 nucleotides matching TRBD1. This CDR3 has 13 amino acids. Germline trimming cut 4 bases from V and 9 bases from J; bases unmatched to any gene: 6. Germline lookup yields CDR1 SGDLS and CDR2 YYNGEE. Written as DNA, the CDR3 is TGTGCCAGCAGCCCGACGGGACAGGGGAAAGCTTTCTTT. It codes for CASSPTGQGKAFF.

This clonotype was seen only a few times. CDR3 sequence (DNA): TGTGCCACCTCGCCAACCCCAGATACGCAGTATTTT. Translating it yields CATSPTPDTQYF. The genes are TRBV24-1 and TRBJ2-3; D not resolved. This CDR3 region has 12 residues. With 9 bases removed from V and 4 bases from J, the gap between germline ends came to 10 bases. Germline CDR1 KGHDR, CDR2 SFDVKD.

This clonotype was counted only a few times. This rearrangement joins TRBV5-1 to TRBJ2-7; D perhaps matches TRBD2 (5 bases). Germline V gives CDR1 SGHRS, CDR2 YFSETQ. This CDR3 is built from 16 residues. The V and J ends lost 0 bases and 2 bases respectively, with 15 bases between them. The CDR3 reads CASSLGLVGETYEQYF. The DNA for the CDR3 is TGCGCCAGCAGCTTGGGGTTAGTGGGAGAAACCTACGAGCAGTACTTC.

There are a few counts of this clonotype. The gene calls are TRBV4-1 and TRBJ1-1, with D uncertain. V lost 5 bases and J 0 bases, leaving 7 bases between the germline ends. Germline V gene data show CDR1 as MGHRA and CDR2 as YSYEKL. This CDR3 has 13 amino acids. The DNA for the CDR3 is TGCGCCAGCAGCTCAAAAGTGAACACTGAAGCTTTCTTT. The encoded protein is CASSSKVNTEAFF.

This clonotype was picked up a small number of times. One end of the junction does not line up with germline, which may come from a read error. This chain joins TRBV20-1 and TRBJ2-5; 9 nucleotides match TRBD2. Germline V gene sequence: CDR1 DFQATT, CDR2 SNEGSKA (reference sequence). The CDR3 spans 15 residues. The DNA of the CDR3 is TGCAGTGCCAGAGAGGGGGCGGGAGGGGTTGAGACCCAGTACTTC. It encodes CSAREGAGGVETQYF.

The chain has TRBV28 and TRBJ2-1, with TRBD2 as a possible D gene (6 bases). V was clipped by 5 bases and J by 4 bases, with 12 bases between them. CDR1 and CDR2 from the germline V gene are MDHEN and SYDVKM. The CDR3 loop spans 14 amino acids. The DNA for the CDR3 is TGTGCCAGCAGTGGGGACTTTCCTTACAATGAGCAGTTCTTC. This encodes CASSGDFPYNEQFF.

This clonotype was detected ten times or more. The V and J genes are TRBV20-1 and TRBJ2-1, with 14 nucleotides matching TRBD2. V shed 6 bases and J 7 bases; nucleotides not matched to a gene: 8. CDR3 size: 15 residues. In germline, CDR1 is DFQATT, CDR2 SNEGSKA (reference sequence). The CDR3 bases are TGCAGTGCCCTAGATGGGACTAGCGGGAGTAATGAGCAGTTCTTC. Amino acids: CSALDGTSGSNEQFF.

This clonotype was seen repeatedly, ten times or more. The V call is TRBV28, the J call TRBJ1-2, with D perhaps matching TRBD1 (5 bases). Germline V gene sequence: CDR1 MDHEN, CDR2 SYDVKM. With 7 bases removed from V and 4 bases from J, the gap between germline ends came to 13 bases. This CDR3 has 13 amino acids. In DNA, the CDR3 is TGTGCCAGCACCATACAGGTCCCCTATGGCTACACCTTC. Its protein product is CASTIQVPYGYTF.

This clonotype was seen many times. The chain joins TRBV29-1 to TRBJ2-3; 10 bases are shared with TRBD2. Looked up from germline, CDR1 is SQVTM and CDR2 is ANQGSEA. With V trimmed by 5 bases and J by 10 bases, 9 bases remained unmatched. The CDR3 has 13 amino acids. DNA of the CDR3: TGCAGCGTTCAACAAAGCGGGAGGGGAGCGCAGTATTTT. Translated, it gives CSVQQSGRGAQYF.

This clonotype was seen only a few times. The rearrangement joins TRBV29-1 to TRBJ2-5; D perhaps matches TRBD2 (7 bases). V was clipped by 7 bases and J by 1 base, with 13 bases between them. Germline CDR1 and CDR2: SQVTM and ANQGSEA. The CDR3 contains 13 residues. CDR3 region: CSAGGQAQETQYF. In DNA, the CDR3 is TGCAGCGCGGGGGGCCAGGCCCAAGAGACCCAGTACTTC.

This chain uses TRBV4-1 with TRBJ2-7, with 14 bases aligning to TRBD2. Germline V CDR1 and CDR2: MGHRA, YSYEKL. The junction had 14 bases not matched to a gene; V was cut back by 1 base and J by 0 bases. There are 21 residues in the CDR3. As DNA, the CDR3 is TGCGCCAGCAGCCAAGGGCGACTTGGGACTAGCGGGAGAAGGAGCTCCTACGAGCAGTACTTC. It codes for CASSQGRLGTSGRRSSYEQYF.

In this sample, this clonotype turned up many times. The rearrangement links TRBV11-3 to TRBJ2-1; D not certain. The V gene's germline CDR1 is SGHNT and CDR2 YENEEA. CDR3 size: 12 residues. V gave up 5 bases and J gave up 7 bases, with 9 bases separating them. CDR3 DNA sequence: TGTGCCAGCAGCCCCGATCGAAATGAGCAGTTCTTC. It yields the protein CASSPDRNEQFF.

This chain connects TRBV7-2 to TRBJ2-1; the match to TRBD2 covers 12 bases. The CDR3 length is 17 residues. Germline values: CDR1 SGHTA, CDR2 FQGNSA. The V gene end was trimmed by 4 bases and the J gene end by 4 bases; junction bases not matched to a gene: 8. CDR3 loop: CASSSSPGLAGYNEQFF. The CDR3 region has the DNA TGTGCCAGCAGCTCGAGCCCCGGACTAGCGGGATACAATGAGCAGTTCTTC.

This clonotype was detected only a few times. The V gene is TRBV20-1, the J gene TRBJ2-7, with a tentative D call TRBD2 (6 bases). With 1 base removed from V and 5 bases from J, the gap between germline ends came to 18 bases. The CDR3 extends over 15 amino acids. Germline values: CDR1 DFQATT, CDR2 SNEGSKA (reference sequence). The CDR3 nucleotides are TGCAGTGCTAGAGCCGGTACTAGCCCCCTGAACGAGCAGTACTTC. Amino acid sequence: CSARAGTSPLNEQYF.

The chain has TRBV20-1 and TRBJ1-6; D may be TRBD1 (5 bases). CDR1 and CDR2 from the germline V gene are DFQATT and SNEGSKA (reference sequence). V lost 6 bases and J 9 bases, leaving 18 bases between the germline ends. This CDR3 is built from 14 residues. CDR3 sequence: CSAILQERGSPLHF. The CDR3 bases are TGCAGTGCCATTTTACAGGAGAGGGGTTCACCCCTCCACTTT.